The clone carrying this TCR beta chain was detected only a few times. The antigen is undetermined. CDR1 MNHEY and CDR2 SVGEGT come from the germline V gene. V was clipped by 6 bases and J by 5 bases, with 7 bases between them. This CDR3 is built from 11 residues. The sample is drawn from a study of response to subunit inactivated influenza vaccine. Each CDR3 protein gets one entry after TCRdb re-called the RT-PCR reads with MiXCR. The data show over 650,000 distinct CDR3 sequences, with around 18% seen just once and 11% held by the top ten. Study outcomes and limitations: The authors suggested that every seasonal influenza vaccination recruits few new T cells.

Sample: PBMCs from blood, taken about 5 days after vaccination. The chain combines TRBV6-2 or TRBV6-3 with TRBJ2-5; D is unclear. The receptor was isolated from a man between 45 and 60 years old who received an inactivated influenza vaccine. CDR3 in DNA: TGTGCCAGCAGCGTACCGGAGACCCAGTACTTC. Translated: CASSVPETQYF.